The 18 T cell receptor beta chains listed next were all sequenced from one sample in a study of cytotoxic CD8 clonotypes in ibrutinib-treated CLL. Clones were sequenced by immunoSEQ multiplex PCR, and TCRdb holds only the in-frame ones, with some missing. The sample has 250,000 to 350,000 clones, roughly 76% seen once; the top ten hold approximately 5.1%. Sequencing was performed on PBMCs, taken at disease progression, from a patient treated with ibrutinib. The origin of the receptors is a human donor with chronic lymphocytic leukemia.

V and J are TRBV6-6 and TRBJ1-2; no firm D call. There are 13 residues in the CDR3. V was shortened by 8 bases and J by 2 bases, with 12 bases between the two germline ends. The germline V gene has CDR1 MNHNY and CDR2 SVGAGI (reference sequence). The CDR3 bases are TGTGCCAGCCGCCCGGACCACAACTATGGCTACACCTTC. This codes for CASRPDHNYGYTF.

There are a few counts of this clone. The J gene is TRBJ2-1, the V gene TRBV9; 7 positions agree with TRBD2. The CDR3 consists of 13 residues. The germline V gene has CDR1 SGDLS and CDR2 YYNGEE. The trim removed 7 bases at V and 0 bases at J, leaving 1 base unmatched. For the CDR3, the DNA is TGTGCCAGCGGGGGGGTCTCCTACAATGAGCAGTTCTTC. It is translated as CASGGVSYNEQFF.

The chain employs TRBV29-1 and TRBJ2-3; D gene unclear. The germline gives CDR1 SQVTM, CDR2 ANQGSEA. The ends were cut back, 4 bases at V and 6 bases at J, with 11 bases in the middle. The CDR3 totals 12 residues. The CDR3 region has the DNA TGCAGCGTTGCTGGATTGAGTGATACGCAGTATTTT. Translation gives CSVAGLSDTQYF.

This rearrangement joins TRBV20-1 to TRBJ1-2, with D hard to call. V lost 3 bases to trimming and J lost 4 bases, with 6 bases between them. CDR3 length: 11 residues. The germline V gene encodes CDR1 DFQATT and CDR2 SNEGSKA (reference sequence). CDR3 DNA: TGCAGTGCTAGTCAAGTCTATGGCTACACCTTC. This encodes CSASQVYGYTF.

This chain links TRBV15 with TRBJ2-4; D gene ambiguous. V was pared by 1 base and J by 0 bases, with 4 bases between. This CDR3 spans 14 amino acids. Germline CDR1 reads LNHNV; CDR2 reads YYDKDF (reference sequence). CDR3 coding DNA: TGTGCCACCAGCAGAGGAGTAGCCAAAAACATTCAGTACTTC. This sequence encodes CATSRGVAKNIQYF.

The genes are TRBV7-2 and TRBJ2-1, with D tentatively TRBD1 (5 bases). CDR1 SGHTA and CDR2 FQGNSA come from the germline V gene. CDR3 size: 13 residues. V was clipped by 5 bases and J by 4 bases, with 9 bases between them. The CDR3 loop is CASSQKGYNEQFF. The CDR3 coding sequence is TGTGCCAGCAGCCAAAAGGGGTACAATGAGCAGTTCTTC.

The chain couples TRBV6-5 to TRBJ1-5; tentatively, D is TRBD1 (5 bases). V lost 4 bases, J lost 5 bases, and 18 bases lay in between. Looked up from germline, CDR1 is MNHEY and CDR2 is SVGAGI. CDR3 length: 16 amino acids. CDR3 sequence (DNA): TGTGCCAGCAGTTGGGGGTTTCCCGACTCCCATCAGCCCCAGCATTTT. It encodes CASSWGFPDSHQPQHF.

This clone was counted only a few times. The chain joins TRBV6-1 to TRBJ2-2, with 10 bases lining up with TRBD2. The V and J ends lost 6 bases and 6 bases, in that order; junction bases with no gene match: 4. Germline V gene data show CDR1 as MNHNS and CDR2 as SASEGT. This CDR3 contains 14 residues. CDR3 protein: CASSSGGAAGELFF. DNA of the CDR3: TGTGCCAGCAGCAGCGGGGGGGCCGCCGGGGAGCTGTTTTTT.

The chain employs TRBV27 and TRBJ1-5, with D possibly TRBD1 on 6 matching bases. The germline V gene encodes CDR1 MNHEY and CDR2 SMNVEV (reference sequence). V was trimmed by 5 bases and J by 6 bases, leaving 17 bases between them. This CDR3 spans 15 amino acids. CDR3 nucleotides: TGTGCCAGCAGTCCCGGGACAAGTAGTAGTCAGCCCCAGCATTTT. Translation: CASSPGTSSSQPQHF.

This clone was seen once. This chain links TRBV7-2 with TRBJ2-7; 8 bases are shared with TRBD2. Germline V gene sequence: CDR1 SGHTA, CDR2 FQGNSA. CDR3 length equals 14 residues. V was clipped by 8 bases and J by 0 bases; unmatched bases: 6. The CDR3, as DNA: TGTGCCAGCTCTGGGACTAGAGGCTCCTACGAGCAGTACTTC. This encodes CASSGTRGSYEQYF.

This clone came up a few times. The rearrangement links TRBV7-9 to TRBJ1-6, with 7 bases that match TRBD1. CDR3 size: 16 residues. Trimming removed 5 bases from V and 9 bases from J; junction bases left unmatched: 13. Germline V gene sequence: CDR1 SEHNR, CDR2 FQNEAQ (reference sequence). The CDR3, as DNA: TGTGCCAGCAGCCCGCAACAGGGGAAACGGGCTTCACCCCTCCACTTT. It specifies CASSPQQGKRASPLHF.

The chain has TRBV5-4 and TRBJ2-7; 7 nucleotides align to TRBD2. This CDR3 region has 15 residues. The J segment lost 4 bases and the V segment lost 3 bases, leaving 10 bases of the junction unmatched. Germline loops: CDR1 SGHNT, CDR2 YYREEE (reference sequence). CDR3 protein: CASSSGTNQLYEQYF. CDR3 nucleotide sequence: TGTGCCAGCAGCTCGGGGACTAACCAACTTTACGAGCAGTACTTC. The full variable domain, its missing parts supplied by reference TRBV5-4 and TRBJ2-7, is ETGVTQSPTHLIKTRGQQVTLRCSSQSGHNTVSWYQQALGQGPQFIFQYYREEENGRGNFPPRFSGLQFPNYSSELNVNALELDDSALYLCASSSGTNQLYEQYFGPGTRLTVT.

The chain joins TRBV28 to TRBJ1-4, with D hard to call. CDR1 and CDR2 (germline): MDHEN, SYDVKM. The CDR3 is made up of 16 amino acids. V was trimmed by 3 bases and J by 0 bases, leaving 11 bases between them. This chain's CDR3 is CASSFGGPATNEKLFF. CDR3 sequence (DNA): TGTGCCAGCAGTTTCGGCGGCCCCGCAACTAATGAAAAACTGTTTTTT.

The chain has TRBV28 and TRBJ2-1; D possibly corresponds to TRBD2 (6 bases). This CDR3 comprises 16 residues. The germline V and J ends were trimmed by 2 bases and 5 bases, with 16 bases remaining between them. Germline assignment: CDR1 MDHEN and CDR2 SYDVKM. The CDR3 loop reads CASSLEREAMDNEQFF. CDR3 DNA sequence: TGTGCCAGCAGTTTAGAGAGGGAGGCTATGGACAATGAGCAGTTCTTC.

The chain joins TRBV7-3 to TRBJ2-1; possibly TRBD2 for D (7 bases). The V end lost 6 bases, the J end lost 10 bases, and 19 bases lay between the germline ends. The CDR3 spans 14 residues. The germline V gene encodes CDR1 SGHTA and CDR2 FQGTGA. The CDR3 DNA is TGTGCCAGCAGTCTCGCCACCGGGGGGCGGGAGCAGTTCTTC. Translated: CASSLATGGREQFF.

This chain joins TRBV5-5 and TRBJ2-7, with 7 bases matching TRBD1. The CDR3 loop spans 17 amino acids. V dropped 1 base and J dropped 5; count of bases not matched to a gene: 15. In germline, CDR1 is SGHKS, CDR2 YYEKEE (reference sequence). The DNA for the CDR3 is TGTGCCAGCAGCTTGCCAGGGGGTCCGATTGGGGACAACGAGCAGTACTTC. Translating it yields CASSLPGGPIGDNEQYF.

This chain links TRBV18 with TRBJ2-4, with 7 bases matching TRBD1. CDR1 KGHSH and CDR2 LQKENI come from the germline V gene. The length of the CDR3 is 14 residues. The junction had 7 bases not matched to a gene; V was cut back by 2 bases and J by 9 bases. CDR3 nucleotide sequence: TGTGCCAGCTCACCAACAGGGGTTCGGGGCATTCAGTACTTC. Translation: CASSPTGVRGIQYF.

As concerns this clone: The same CDR3 can be traced to other DNA sequences in this sample. The rearrangement links TRBV13 to TRBJ2-3; 12 bases map to TRBD2. V trimming: 5 bases; J trimming: 5 bases; junction bases outside the gene matches: 5. There are 15 residues in the CDR3. Germline loops: CDR1 PRHDT, CDR2 FYEKMQ (reference sequence). The CDR3 protein is CASSPRLAGEDTQYF. The CDR3 DNA follows: TGTGCCAGCAGCCCCCGACTAGCGGGAGAAGATACGCAGTATTTT.